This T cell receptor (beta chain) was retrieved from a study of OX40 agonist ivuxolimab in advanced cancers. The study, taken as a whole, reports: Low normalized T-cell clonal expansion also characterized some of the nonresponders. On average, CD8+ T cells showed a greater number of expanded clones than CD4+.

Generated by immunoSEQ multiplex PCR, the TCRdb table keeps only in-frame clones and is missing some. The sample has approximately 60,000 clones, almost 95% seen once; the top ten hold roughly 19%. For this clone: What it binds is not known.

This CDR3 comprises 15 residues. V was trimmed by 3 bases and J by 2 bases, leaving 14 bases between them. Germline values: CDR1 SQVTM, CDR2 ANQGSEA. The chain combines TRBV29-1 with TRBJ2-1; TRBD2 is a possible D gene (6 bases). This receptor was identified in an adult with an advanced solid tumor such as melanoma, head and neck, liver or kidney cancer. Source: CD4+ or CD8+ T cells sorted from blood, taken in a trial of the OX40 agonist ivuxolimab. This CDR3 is CSVDPGVAAYNEQFF. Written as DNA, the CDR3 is TGCAGCGTTGATCCCGGGGTAGCGGCCTACAATGAGCAGTTCTTC.